Here is one T cell receptor beta chain with its context. Its antigen is unknown. Using its own MiXCR run on the 5' RACE reads, TCRdb lists one record per CDR3 protein. The sample lists approximately 400,000 distinct CDR3 sequences; 20% to 30% were seen once. The data are from a study of CD8 T cells in ankylosing spondylitis. Whole-study findings and limits: Ankylosing spondylitis blood appeared to be characterized by a TCR beta motif of 8 or 9 highly homologous variants.

V lost 5 bases and J 2 bases, leaving 15 bases between the germline ends. The CDR3 runs 15 residues. The V gene's germline CDR1 is MDHEN and CDR2 SYDVKM. The V and J genes are TRBV28 and TRBJ1-2; perhaps TRBD1 as D (5 bases). The receptor was derived from a male donor with ankylosing spondylitis. Source material: blood, either unsorted or a sorted T cell fraction (not recorded which). Written as DNA, the CDR3 is TGTGCCAGCAGTCGGGTACAGGCATCAAACTATGGCTACACCTTC. It is translated as CASSRVQASNYGYTF.